This TCR beta chain originates from a study of beta chain features in type 1 diabetes. Germline V gene sequence: CDR1 LNHDA, CDR2 SQIVND (reference sequence). J was trimmed by 5 bases and V by 6 bases; bases with no gene match: 13. The CDR3 is 15 amino acids. Expressed TCRB transcripts were sequenced because the entire RNA isolate underwent reverse transcription. Sequencing was performed with immunoSEQ multiplex PCR; in TCRdb, only in-frame clones are kept and a portion is missing. The sample contains under 400,000 clones, about 19% of which appear only once. Sequencing used naive CD4+ T cells from blood. The chain is built from TRBV19 and TRBJ2-7, with 7 bases identical to TRBD2. The sequence derives from a woman aged 18-29 years in good health. The CDR3 is CASRKGRLAADEQYF. CDR3 sequence (DNA): TGTGCCAGTAGAAAAGGGAGACTAGCTGCAGACGAGCAGTACTTC.